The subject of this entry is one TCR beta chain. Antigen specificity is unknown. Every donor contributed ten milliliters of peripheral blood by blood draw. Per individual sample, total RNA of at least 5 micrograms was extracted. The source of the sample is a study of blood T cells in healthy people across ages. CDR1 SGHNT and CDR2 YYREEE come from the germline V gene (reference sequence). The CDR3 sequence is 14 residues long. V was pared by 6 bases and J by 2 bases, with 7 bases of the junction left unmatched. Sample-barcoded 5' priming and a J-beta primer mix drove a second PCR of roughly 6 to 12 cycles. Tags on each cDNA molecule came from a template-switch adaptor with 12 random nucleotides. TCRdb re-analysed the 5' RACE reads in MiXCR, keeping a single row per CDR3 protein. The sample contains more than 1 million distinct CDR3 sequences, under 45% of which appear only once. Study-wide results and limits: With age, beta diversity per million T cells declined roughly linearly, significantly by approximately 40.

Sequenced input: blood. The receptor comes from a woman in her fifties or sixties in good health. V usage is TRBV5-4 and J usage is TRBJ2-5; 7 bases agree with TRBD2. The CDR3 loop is CASTTLGLQETQYF. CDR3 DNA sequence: TGTGCCAGCACCACCCTGGGACTACAAGAGACCCAGTACTTC.